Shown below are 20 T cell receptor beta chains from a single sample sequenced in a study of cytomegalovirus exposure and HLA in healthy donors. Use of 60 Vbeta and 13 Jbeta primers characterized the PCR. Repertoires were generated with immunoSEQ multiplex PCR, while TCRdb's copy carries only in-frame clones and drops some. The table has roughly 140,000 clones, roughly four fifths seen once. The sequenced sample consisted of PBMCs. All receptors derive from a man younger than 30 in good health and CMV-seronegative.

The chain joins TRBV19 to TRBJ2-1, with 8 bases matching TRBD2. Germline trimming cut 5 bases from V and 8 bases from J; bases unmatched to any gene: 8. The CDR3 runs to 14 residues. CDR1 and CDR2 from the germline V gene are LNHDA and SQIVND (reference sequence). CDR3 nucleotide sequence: TGTGCCAGTAGTCCTATAGCGGGACTAGATGAGCAGTTCTTC. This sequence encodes CASSPIAGLDEQFF.

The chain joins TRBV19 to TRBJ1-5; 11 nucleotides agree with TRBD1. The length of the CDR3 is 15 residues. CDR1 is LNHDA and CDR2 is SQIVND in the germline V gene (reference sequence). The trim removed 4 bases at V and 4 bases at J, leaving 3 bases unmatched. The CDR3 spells CASSSGTGGNQPQHF. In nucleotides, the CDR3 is TGTGCCAGTAGTAGCGGGACAGGGGGGAATCAGCCCCAGCATTTT.

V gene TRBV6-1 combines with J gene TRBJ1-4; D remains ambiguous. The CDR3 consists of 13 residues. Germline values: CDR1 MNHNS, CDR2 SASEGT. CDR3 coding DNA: TGTGCATCGATGATCCCGGAGGGTGAAAAACTGTTTTTT. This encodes CASMIPEGEKLFF.

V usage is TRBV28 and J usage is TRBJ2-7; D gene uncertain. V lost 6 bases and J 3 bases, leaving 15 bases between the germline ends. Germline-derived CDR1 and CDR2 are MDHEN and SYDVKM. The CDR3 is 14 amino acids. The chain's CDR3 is CASRLVVESYEQYF. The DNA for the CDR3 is TGTGCCAGCAGACTGGTGGTGGAGAGCTACGAGCAGTACTTC.

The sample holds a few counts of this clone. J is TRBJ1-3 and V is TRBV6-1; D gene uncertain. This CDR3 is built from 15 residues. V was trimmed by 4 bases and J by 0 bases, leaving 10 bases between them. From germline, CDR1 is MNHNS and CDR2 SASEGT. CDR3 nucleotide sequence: TGTGCCAGCAGTGCCAGTTCTTCCTCTGGAAACACCATATATTTT. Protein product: CASSASSSSGNTIYF.

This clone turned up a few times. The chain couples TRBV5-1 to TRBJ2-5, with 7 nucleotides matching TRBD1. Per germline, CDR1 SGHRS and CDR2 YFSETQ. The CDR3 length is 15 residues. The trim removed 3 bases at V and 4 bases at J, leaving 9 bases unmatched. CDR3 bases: TGCGCCAGCAGCTCCCGTTGGACAGGATCAGAGACCCAGTACTTC. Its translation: CASSSRWTGSETQYF.

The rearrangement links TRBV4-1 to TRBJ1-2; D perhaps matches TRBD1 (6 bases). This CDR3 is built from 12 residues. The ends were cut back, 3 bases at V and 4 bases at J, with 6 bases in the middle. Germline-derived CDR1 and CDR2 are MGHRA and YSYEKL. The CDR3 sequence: CASSQDSYGYTF. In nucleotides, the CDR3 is TGCGCCAGCAGCCAGGACAGCTATGGCTACACCTTC.

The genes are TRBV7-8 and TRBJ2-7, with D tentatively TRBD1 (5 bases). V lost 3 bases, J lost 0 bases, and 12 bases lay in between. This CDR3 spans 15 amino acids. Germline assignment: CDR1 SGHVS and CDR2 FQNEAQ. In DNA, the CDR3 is TGTGCCAGCAGCTTGCCACAGGTTAGCTCCTACGAGCAGTACTTC. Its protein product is CASSLPQVSSYEQYF.

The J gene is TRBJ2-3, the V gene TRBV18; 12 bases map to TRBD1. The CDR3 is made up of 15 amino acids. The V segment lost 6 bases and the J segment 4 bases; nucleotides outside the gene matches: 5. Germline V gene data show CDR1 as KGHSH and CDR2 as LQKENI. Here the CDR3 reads CASSQGQGASDTQYF. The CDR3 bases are TGTGCCAGCTCCCAGGGACAGGGGGCCTCAGATACGCAGTATTTT.

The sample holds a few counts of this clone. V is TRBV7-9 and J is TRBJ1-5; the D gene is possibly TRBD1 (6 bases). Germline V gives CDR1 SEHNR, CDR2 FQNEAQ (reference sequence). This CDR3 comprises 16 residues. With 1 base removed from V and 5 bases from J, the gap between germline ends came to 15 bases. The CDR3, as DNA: TGTGCCAGCAGCTTAGTCTTAACGGGGGGGCATCAGCCCCAGCATTTT. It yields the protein CASSLVLTGGHQPQHF.

CDR3 protein: CASRGQGPSNTEAFF. CDR3 DNA sequence: TGTGCCAGCAGGGGACAGGGCCCCTCGAACACTGAAGCTTTCTTT. The chain employs TRBV6-1 and TRBJ1-1; 9 positions agree with TRBD1. The length of the CDR3 is 15 residues. V was clipped by 6 bases and J by 1 base; unmatched bases: 6. Germline V CDR1 and CDR2: MNHNS, SASEGT.

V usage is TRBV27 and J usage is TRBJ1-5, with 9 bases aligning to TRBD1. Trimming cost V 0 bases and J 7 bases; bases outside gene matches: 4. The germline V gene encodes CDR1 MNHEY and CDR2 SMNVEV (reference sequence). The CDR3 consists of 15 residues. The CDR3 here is CASSLSGGQGQPQHF. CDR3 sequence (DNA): TGTGCCAGCAGTTTATCGGGGGGACAGGGCCAGCCCCAGCATTTT.

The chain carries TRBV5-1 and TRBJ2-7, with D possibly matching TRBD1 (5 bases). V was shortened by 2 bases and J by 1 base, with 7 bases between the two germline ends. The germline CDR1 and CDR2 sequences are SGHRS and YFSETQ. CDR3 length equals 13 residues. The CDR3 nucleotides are TGCGCCAGCAGCTTCAGGGTTTCCTACGAGCAGTACTTC. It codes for CASSFRVSYEQYF.

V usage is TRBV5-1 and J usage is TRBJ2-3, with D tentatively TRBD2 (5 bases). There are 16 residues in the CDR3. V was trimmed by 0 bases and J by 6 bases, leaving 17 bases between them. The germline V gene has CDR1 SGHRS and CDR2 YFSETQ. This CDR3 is CASSLGGASSADTQYF. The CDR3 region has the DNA TGCGCCAGCAGCTTGGGGGGTGCTAGCTCGGCGGATACGCAGTATTTT.

The chain's CDR3 is CASSFRGDEQFF. In DNA, the CDR3 is TGTGCCAGCAGTTTTAGGGGCGATGAGCAGTTCTTC. V gene TRBV6-5 combines with J gene TRBJ2-1, with D perhaps matching TRBD1 (5 bases). The V and J ends lost 4 bases and 8 bases respectively, with 9 bases between them. Germline CDR1 and CDR2: MNHEY and SVGAGI. This CDR3 region has 12 residues.

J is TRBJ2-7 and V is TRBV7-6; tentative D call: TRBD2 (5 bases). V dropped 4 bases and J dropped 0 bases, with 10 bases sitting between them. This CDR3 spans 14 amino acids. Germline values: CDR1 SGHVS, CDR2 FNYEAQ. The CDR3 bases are TGTGCCAGCAGCTCCGGGATAAGCTCCTACGAGCAGTACTTC. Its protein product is CASSSGISSYEQYF.

The CDR3: CASSPFSGRSPYNEQFF. The DNA of the CDR3 is TGTGCCAGCAGTCCCTTCAGTGGGAGGTCCCCCTACAATGAGCAGTTCTTC. The chain has TRBV27 and TRBJ2-1; weak D call: TRBD2 (6 bases). V lost 5 bases and J lost 2, with 19 bases in between. Per the germline V gene, CDR1 is MNHEY and CDR2 is SMNVEV (reference sequence). This CDR3 has 17 amino acids.

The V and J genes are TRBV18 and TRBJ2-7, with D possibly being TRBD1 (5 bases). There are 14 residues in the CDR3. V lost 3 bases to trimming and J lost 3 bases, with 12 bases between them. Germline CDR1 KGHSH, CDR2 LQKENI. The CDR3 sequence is CASSPTGIYYEQYF. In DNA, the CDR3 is TGTGCCAGCTCACCTACAGGAATTTACTACGAGCAGTACTTC.

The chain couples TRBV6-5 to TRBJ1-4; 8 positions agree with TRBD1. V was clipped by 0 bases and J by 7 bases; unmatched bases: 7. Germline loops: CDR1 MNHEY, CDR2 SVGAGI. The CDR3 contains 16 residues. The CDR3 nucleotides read TGTGCCAGCAGTTACTCGGGACAGGTTAATGGTGAAAAACTGTTTTTT. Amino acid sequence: CASSYSGQVNGEKLFF.

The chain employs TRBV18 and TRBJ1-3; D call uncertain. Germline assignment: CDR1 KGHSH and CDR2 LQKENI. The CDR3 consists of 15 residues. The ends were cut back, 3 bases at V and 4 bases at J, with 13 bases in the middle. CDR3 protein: CASSPRSSPGNTIYF. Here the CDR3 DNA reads TGTGCCAGCTCACCCCGGTCGAGTCCGGGAAACACCATATATTTT.